This T cell receptor beta chain came from a study of siplizumab effects on memory and regulatory T cells. Measured with immunoSEQ multiplex PCR; TCRdb has only the in-frame clones, and not every one. The sample records about 91,000 clones, roughly 96% being singletons. This CDR3 region has 15 residues. The V gene's germline CDR1 is MDHEN and CDR2 SYDVKM. Trimming shortened V by 3 bases and J by 2 bases, and 11 bases separated the two germline ends. The chain has TRBV28 and TRBJ1-5; no clear D. The material sequenced was naive CD4+ T cells sorted from blood. This TCR came from a human donor in good health. The CDR3 here is CASSLWDSGNQPQHF. CDR3 in DNA: TGTGCCAGCAGTTTGTGGGATTCGGGCAATCAGCCCCAGCATTTT.